This record concerns one T cell receptor beta chain sequence. The data derive from a study of blood T cell repertoires in COVID-19. Study at large: Sites in the United States, Italy and Spain provided acute and convalescent COVID-19 samples. PBMCs, B-cell-depleted T cells, or T cells were the source of the cDNA or gDNA that made up the material.

Authors' analysis steps: Amplifying reference gene primers gave estimates of nucleated cell counts. The data were produced by immunoSEQ multiplex PCR, yet TCRdb's version contains in-frame clones alone and is incomplete. D and trimming come from the DNA, and the V and J calls and clone size come from that table. The data show some 200,000 clones, about 86% seen once. Material: PBMCs or T cells enriched from blood (not recorded which). This clonotype was obtained from a woman aged 45-65 years with acute COVID-19.

The CDR3 loop reads CASSLQGVNTEAFF. The CDR3 nucleotides read TGTGCCAGCAGCTTACAGGGGGTGAACACTGAAGCTTTCTTT. The rearrangement uses TRBV7-8 and TRBJ1-1; 7 bases map to TRBD1. The J segment lost 0 bases and the V segment lost 2 bases, leaving 0 bases of the junction unmatched. The CDR3 length is 14 residues. From germline, CDR1 is SGHVS and CDR2 FQNEAQ. Complete variable domain (other parts from reference TRBV7-8 and TRBJ1-1): GAGVSQSPRYKVAKRGQDVALRCDPISGHVSLFWYQQALGQGPEFLTYFQNEAQLDKSGLPSDRFFAERPEGSVSTLKIQRTQQEDSAVYLCASSLQGVNTEAFFGQGTRLTVV.